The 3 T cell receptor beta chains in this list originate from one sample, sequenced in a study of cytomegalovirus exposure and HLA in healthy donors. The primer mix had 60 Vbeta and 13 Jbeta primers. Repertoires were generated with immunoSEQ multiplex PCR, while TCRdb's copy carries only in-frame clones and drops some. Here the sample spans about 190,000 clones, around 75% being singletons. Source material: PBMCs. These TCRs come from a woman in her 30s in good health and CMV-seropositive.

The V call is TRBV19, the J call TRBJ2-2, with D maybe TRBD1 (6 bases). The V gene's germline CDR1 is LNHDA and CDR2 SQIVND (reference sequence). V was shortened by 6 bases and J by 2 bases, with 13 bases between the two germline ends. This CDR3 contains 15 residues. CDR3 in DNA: TGTGCCAGTAGGCACCGGGACATAAACACCGGGGAGCTGTTTTTT. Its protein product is CASRHRDINTGELFF. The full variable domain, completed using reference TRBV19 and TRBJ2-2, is DGGITQSPKYLFRKEGQNVTLSCEQNLNHDAMYWYRQDPGQGLRLIYYSQIVNDFQKGDIAEGYSVSREKKESFPLTVTSAQKNPTAFYLCASRHRDINTGELFFGEGSRLTVL.

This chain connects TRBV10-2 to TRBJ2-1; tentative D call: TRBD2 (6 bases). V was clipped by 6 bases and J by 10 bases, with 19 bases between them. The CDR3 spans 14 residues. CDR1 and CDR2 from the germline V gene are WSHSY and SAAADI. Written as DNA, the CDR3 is TGCGCCAGCAGGGAGGGCCAATGGGCGGGAGAGCAGTTCTTC. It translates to CASREGQWAGEQFF.

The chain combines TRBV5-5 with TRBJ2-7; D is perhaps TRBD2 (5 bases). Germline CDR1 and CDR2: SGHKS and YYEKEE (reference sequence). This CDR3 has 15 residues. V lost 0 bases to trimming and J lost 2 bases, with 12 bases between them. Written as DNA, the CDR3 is TGTGCCAGCAGCTTGGAGGCGGGCCTAACCTACGAGCAGTACTTC. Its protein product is CASSLEAGLTYEQYF.